The 25 T cell receptor beta chains below come from one sample, sequenced in a study of cytomegalovirus exposure and HLA in healthy donors. The primer mix had 60 Vbeta and 13 Jbeta primers. Only in-frame clones appear in the TCRdb table, and some are missing; sequencing was by immunoSEQ multiplex PCR. The sample holds 95,000 to 100,000 clones, roughly 70% seen once. The source material was PBMCs. The receptors come from a man aged 50 to 60 in good health and CMV-seronegative.

V is TRBV4-1 and J is TRBJ1-2, with 7 bases lining up with TRBD1. The length of the CDR3 is 13 residues. CDR1 and CDR2 (germline): MGHRA, YSYEKL. Trimming at V came to 2 bases and at J to 5 bases, leaving 2 bases not matched to a gene. CDR3 coding DNA: TGCGCCAGCAGCCAACAGGGGGTGTATGGCTACACCTTC. This translates into CASSQQGVYGYTF.

This chain links TRBV14 with TRBJ2-7; no clear D. V lost 0 bases to trimming and J lost 2 bases, with 8 bases between them. Germline loops: CDR1 SGHDN, CDR2 FVKESK. There are 14 residues in the CDR3. CDR3 DNA sequence: TGTGCCAGCAGCCAAGACCACTCAACCTACGAGCAGTACTTC. This sequence encodes CASSQDHSTYEQYF.

This clone occurred a few times. The chain recombines TRBV5-1 with TRBJ2-1; the D gene is possibly TRBD1 (7 bases). There are 20 residues in the CDR3. The V gene lost 3 bases and the J gene lost 1 base, with 26 bases spanning the gap. Germline lookup yields CDR1 SGHRS and CDR2 YFSETQ. The CDR3 region is CASSSDGTDLLAASYNEQFF. The CDR3 region has the DNA TGCGCCAGCAGCTCCGACGGGACAGATCTTTTAGCGGCTTCCTACAATGAGCAGTTCTTC.

The genes are TRBV2 and TRBJ1-2; D is uncertain. V lost 6 bases and J lost 6, with 11 bases in between. The length of the CDR3 is 12 residues. CDR1 and CDR2 (germline): SNHLY, FYNNEI. CDR3 bases: TGTGCCAGCAGGATGAGGTCGGATGGCTACACCTTC. Amino acids: CASRMRSDGYTF.

CDR3 bases: TGTGCCAGCAGCCAAGCAAACCCTAGAGGAGGGCGCGAGCAGTACTTC. Translated, it gives CASSQANPRGGREQYF. The rearrangement joins TRBV14 to TRBJ2-7; maybe TRBD2 (6 bases). V lost 1 base to trimming and J lost 6 bases, with 19 bases between them. Germline values: CDR1 SGHDN, CDR2 FVKESK. This CDR3 comprises 16 residues.

In the case of this clone: At one boundary the junction diverges from the germline segment, which might be a read error. The DNA for the CDR3 is TGTTCCAGCAGCTACACCGGGATCGATGAAAAACTGTTTTTT. Translation gives CSSSYTGIDEKLFF. This sequence joins TRBV7-9 and TRBJ1-4; D is uncertain. Germline V lookup: CDR1 SEHNR, CDR2 FQNEAQ (reference sequence). The CDR3 is 14 amino acids.

The rearrangement joins TRBV6-5 to TRBJ1-2, with TRBD1 as a possible D gene (6 bases). V lost 5 bases to trimming and J lost 4 bases, with 17 bases between them. Germline lookup yields CDR1 MNHEY and CDR2 SVGAGI. The CDR3 covers 15 residues. CDR3: CASSPTATGTYGYTF. The CDR3 region has the DNA TGTGCCAGCAGTCCCACCGCGACAGGCACCTATGGCTACACCTTC.

This sequence joins TRBV2 and TRBJ2-1, with D perhaps TRBD1 (6 bases). V was clipped by 8 bases and J by 8 bases, with 10 bases between them. The germline V gene has CDR1 SNHLY and CDR2 FYNNEI. The CDR3 is 11 amino acids. The CDR3 nucleotides are TGTGCCAGCCACCAGGGGTATGAGCAGTTCTTC. Translating it yields CASHQGYEQFF.

The V call is TRBV10-3, the J call TRBJ1-1; D perhaps matches TRBD1 (6 bases). Germline V lookup: CDR1 ENHRY, CDR2 SYGVKD. Trimming shortened V by 3 bases and J by 2 bases, and 10 bases separated the two germline ends. CDR3 size: 14 residues. The CDR3 coding sequence is TGTGCCATCAGTGATTGGGGGGGCAACACTGAAGCTTTCTTT. Its protein is CAISDWGGNTEAFF.

The chain couples TRBV6-1 to TRBJ1-2, with D unresolved. Germline CDR1 MNHNS, CDR2 SASEGT. V was pared by 2 bases and J by 6 bases, with 7 bases between. The length of the CDR3 is 12 residues. DNA of the CDR3: TGTGCCAGCAGTGAATTGAGGGATGGCTACACCTTC. Protein sequence: CASSELRDGYTF.

This chain uses TRBV21-1 with TRBJ2-2; the DNA was not used to check the table's D call, TRBD1. TRBV21-1 represents a pseudogene. This CDR3 contains 15 residues. The CDR3 DNA reads TGTGCCAGCAGCAGCCGACAGGGAAACACCGGGGAGCTGTTTTTT. This sequence encodes CASSSRQGNTGELFF.

The V and J genes are TRBV7-3 and TRBJ2-7, with 9 bases aligning to TRBD2. Germline CDR1 and CDR2: SGHTA and FQGTGA. The CDR3 totals 15 residues. The J segment lost 3 bases and the V segment lost 3 bases, leaving 6 bases of the junction unmatched. The CDR3 region is CASSLASGVFYEQYF. The CDR3 DNA sequence: TGTGCCAGCAGCTTGGCTAGCGGGGTCTTCTACGAGCAGTACTTC.

The V call is TRBV6-1, the J call TRBJ1-2, with D unclear. Germline V lookup: CDR1 MNHNS, CDR2 SASEGT. V was trimmed by 1 base and J by 7 bases, leaving 13 bases between them. The CDR3 contains 14 residues. DNA for the CDR3: TGTGCCAGCAGTGAAGTGGGCGACGAACTTGGCTACACCTTC. Translation gives CASSEVGDELGYTF.

The chain is built from TRBV5-1 and TRBJ1-5; D gene unclear. Germline lookup yields CDR1 SGHRS and CDR2 YFSETQ. Trimming took off 5 bases at V and 6 bases at J, with 15 bases between the two ends. This CDR3 comprises 14 residues. The CDR3 protein is CASRPVPTSQPQHF. The CDR3 coding sequence is TGCGCCAGCAGACCCGTCCCCACAAGTCAGCCCCAGCATTTT.

The rearrangement joins TRBV7-3 to TRBJ1-1; 9 nucleotides align to TRBD1. Trimming at V came to 5 bases and at J to 3 bases, leaving 4 bases not matched to a gene. This CDR3 is built from 14 residues. Germline V lookup: CDR1 SGHTA, CDR2 FQGTGA. CDR3 sequence (DNA): TGTGCCAGCAGCCTGGGACAGGGTCACACTGAAGCTTTCTTT. It specifies CASSLGQGHTEAFF. The full variable domain, with the rest looked up from reference TRBV7-3 and TRBJ1-1, is GAGVSQTPSNKVTEKGKYVELRCDPISGHTALYWYRQSLGQGPEFLIYFQGTGAADDSGLPNDRFFAVRPEGSVSTLKIQRTERGDSAVYLCASSLGQGHTEAFFGQGTRLTVV.

This rearrangement joins TRBV19 to TRBJ2-1, with 15 positions matching TRBD2. Germline loops: CDR1 LNHDA, CDR2 SQIVND (reference sequence). Unmatched junction bases numbered 8, after V lost 8 bases and J lost 9 bases. The CDR3 sequence is 15 residues long. The CDR3 DNA is TGTGCCAGTGCCGGACTAGCGGGGGGGCCGAGTGAGCAGTTCTTC. Protein sequence: CASAGLAGGPSEQFF.

The chain combines TRBV7-8 with TRBJ2-2; 10 positions match TRBD2. V gave up 4 bases and J gave up 4 bases; unmatched junction bases: 9. This CDR3 contains 17 residues. Germline CDR1 SGHVS, CDR2 FQNEAQ. The CDR3 loop reads CASSSPGVAGGTGELFF. The CDR3 DNA follows: TGTGCCAGCAGCTCCCCTGGGGTAGCGGGGGGCACCGGGGAGCTGTTTTTT.

CDR3 sequence: CASSLRQGSSGYTF. Here the CDR3 DNA reads TGTGCCAGCAGCCTTCGACAGGGATCGAGTGGCTACACCTTC. The V call is TRBV7-2, the J call TRBJ1-2; 7 bases map to TRBD1. V shed 5 bases, J shed 7 bases, and the junction held 10 bases outside the gene matches. The CDR3 has 14 residues. Germline lookup yields CDR1 SGHTA and CDR2 FQGNSA. The full variable domain, with the rest looked up from reference TRBV7-2 and TRBJ1-2, is GAGVSQSPSNKVTEKGKDVELRCDPISGHTALYWYRQSLGQGLEFLIYFQGNSAPDKSGLPSDRFSAERTGGSVSTLTIQRTQQEDSAVYLCASSLRQGSSGYTFGSGTRLTVV.

This clone was recorded once. The chain is built from TRBV28 and TRBJ2-2; D not certain. V was shortened by 1 base and J by 1 base, with 7 bases between the two germline ends. The CDR3 extends over 15 amino acids. CDR1 is MDHEN and CDR2 is SYDVKM in the germline V gene. CDR3 nucleotides: TGTGCCAGCAGTTTATTCTGGCAGAACACCGGGGAGCTGTTTTTT. Its translation: CASSLFWQNTGELFF. The full variable domain, rest sourced from reference TRBV28 and TRBJ2-2, is DVKVTQSSRYLVKRTGEKVFLECVQDMDHENMFWYRQDPGLGLRLIYFSYDVKMKEKGDIPEGYSVSREKKERFSLILESASTNQTSMYLCASSLFWQNTGELFFGEGSRLTVL.

The chain combines TRBV7-9 with TRBJ2-7; D uncertain. The V end was cut by 4 bases, the J end by 4 bases, with 5 bases between. CDR3 size: 11 residues. The germline gives CDR1 SEHNR, CDR2 FQNEAQ (reference sequence). The CDR3 DNA reads TGTGCCAGCAGCTCCCATTACGAGCAGTACTTC. Protein: CASSSHYEQYF.

This chain links TRBV28 with TRBJ2-7, with D maybe TRBD1 (6 bases). V was trimmed by 1 base and J by 5 bases, leaving 12 bases between them. The CDR3 consists of 14 residues. Germline V gene lookup returns CDR1 MDHEN and CDR2 SYDVKM. The CDR3 loop is CASSLSQGRDEQYF. The CDR3 coding sequence is TGTGCCAGCAGTTTATCACAGGGACGGGACGAGCAGTACTTC.

The DNA for the CDR3 is TGTGCCAGCAGCTTAGCGCGGGGGGGCTGGGAGACCCAGTACTTC. Protein product: CASSLARGGWETQYF. The rearrangement joins TRBV7-9 to TRBJ2-5, with 9 nucleotides matching TRBD2. Germline V lookup: CDR1 SEHNR, CDR2 FQNEAQ (reference sequence). V trimming: 0 bases; J trimming: 5 bases; junction bases outside the gene matches: 4. The CDR3 has 15 residues. Looking up the rest from reference TRBV7-9 and TRBJ2-5 gives the full variable domain: DTGVSQNPRHKITKRGQNVTFRCDPISEHNRLYWYRQTLGQGPEFLTYFQNEAQLEKSRLLSDRFSAERPKGSFSTLEIQRTEQGDSAMYLCASSLARGGWETQYFGPGTRLLVL.

In its sample, this clone was seen a few times. The rearrangement uses TRBV28 and TRBJ1-3; TRBD1 matches at 9 bases. V lost 6 bases and J lost 4; bases outside the gene matches: 10. Germline V gene data show CDR1 as MDHEN and CDR2 as SYDVKM. The CDR3 is 16 amino acids. Here the CDR3 reads CASRDRGTGLGNTIYF. Written as DNA, the CDR3 is TGTGCCAGCAGGGACAGGGGCACCGGTTTAGGAAACACCATATATTTT. The variable domain in full, completed from reference TRBV28 and TRBJ1-3, reads DVKVTQSSRYLVKRTGEKVFLECVQDMDHENMFWYRQDPGLGLRLIYFSYDVKMKEKGDIPEGYSVSREKKERFSLILESASTNQTSMYLCASRDRGTGLGNTIYFGEGSWLTVV.

The chain employs TRBV9 and TRBJ2-7, with D possibly being TRBD2 (6 bases). Germline CDR1 is SGDLS and CDR2 is YYNGEE. Trimming pared 4 bases from V and 6 bases from J, leaving 20 bases between. The CDR3 contains 15 residues. CDR3 loop: CASSPLDGTQGEQYF. The CDR3 nucleotides are TGTGCCAGCAGCCCACTGGATGGGACTCAAGGCGAGCAGTACTTC.

The chain joins TRBV7-2 to TRBJ2-3; D uncertain. V lost 0 bases to trimming and J lost 1 base, with 5 bases between them. The CDR3 has 14 residues. The germline V gene encodes CDR1 SGHTA and CDR2 FQGNSA. The CDR3 DNA is TGTGCCAGCAGCTTAGCTCGCGGCACAGATACGCAGTATTTT. It yields the protein CASSLARGTDTQYF.